Listed below are T cell receptor beta chains from one sample, sequenced in a study of early T cells in non-severe SARS-CoV-2 infection. TCRdb re-analysed the 5' RACE reads in MiXCR, keeping a single row per CDR3 protein. The repertoire holds more than 20,000 distinct CDR3 sequences, about 4% seen once, with around 4.8% in the top ten. Sequencing used whole blood. Receptors were obtained from an adult who was a healthcare worker with PCR-confirmed SARS-CoV-2 infection or an uninfected control (not recorded which). Both conserved end residues are part of each CDR3. Fields, in order: D gene, J gene, clone size, V gene, CDR3 protein, CDR3 DNA. D genes are given only for firm matches. Expanded clones get a size class; other rows say once, few or many, or leave the size out.

d_gene: NA
j_gene: TRBJ2-7
abundance: many
v_gene: TRBV10-3
CDR3aa: CAIRGDDSSYEQYF
CDR3nt: TGTGCCATCAGGGGGGACGACAGCTCCTACGAGCAGTACTTC

d_gene: NA
j_gene: TRBJ2-3
abundance: many
v_gene: TRBV6-5
CDR3aa: CASSGTEADTQYF
CDR3nt: TGTGCCAGCAGTGGGACTGAAGCAGATACGCAGTATTTT

d_gene: NA
j_gene: TRBJ1-6
abundance: many
v_gene: TRBV4-2
CDR3aa: CASSLGHNNSPLHF
CDR3nt: TGTGCCAGCAGCCTCGGACACAATAATTCACCCCTCCACTTT

d_gene: NA
j_gene: TRBJ2-1
abundance: many
v_gene: TRBV5-1
CDR3aa: CASSRGYNEQFF
CDR3nt: TGCGCCAGCAGCCGCGGGTACAATGAGCAGTTCTTC

d_gene: TRBD2
j_gene: TRBJ2-7
abundance: medium-sized
v_gene: TRBV29-1
CDR3aa: CSVDLAENEQYF
CDR3nt: TGCAGCGTTGACCTAGCGGAGAACGAGCAGTACTTC

d_gene: NA
j_gene: TRBJ2-7
abundance: many
v_gene: TRBV27
CDR3aa: CASSLSSGYEQYF
CDR3nt: TGTGCCAGCAGTTTATCATCAGGGTACGAGCAGTACTTC

d_gene: TRBD2
j_gene: TRBJ2-7
abundance: many
v_gene: TRBV7-9
CDR3aa: CASSPSGGGNEQYF
CDR3nt: TGTGCCAGCAGCCCTAGCGGTGGGGGGAACGAGCAGTACTTC

d_gene: NA
j_gene: TRBJ1-1
abundance: many
v_gene: TRBV27
CDR3aa: CASSLSPGITEAFF
CDR3nt: TGTGCCAGCAGTTTATCCCCGGGAATCACTGAAGCTTTCTTT

d_gene: NA
j_gene: TRBJ2-1
abundance: NA
v_gene: TRBV3-1
CDR3aa: CASSQEIFFDSINPHEQFF
CDR3nt: TGTGCCAGCAGCCAAGAAATTTTTTTCGACTCCATAAACCCCCATGAGCAGTTCTTC

d_gene: NA
j_gene: TRBJ2-7
abundance: medium-sized
v_gene: TRBV4-2
CDR3aa: CASSQDHPQGSYEQYF
CDR3nt: TGTGCCAGCAGCCAAGATCATCCCCAGGGTTCCTACGAGCAGTACTTC

d_gene: TRBD2
j_gene: TRBJ2-3
abundance: few
v_gene: TRBV28
CDR3aa: CASSLLGLAGGITDTQYF
CDR3nt: TGTGCCAGCAGTTTATTAGGACTAGCGGGAGGGATCACAGATACGCAGTATTTT

d_gene: TRBD2
j_gene: TRBJ2-2
abundance: NA
v_gene: TRBV29-1
CDR3aa: CSAVTSGHTGELFF
CDR3nt: TGCAGCGCCGTGACTAGCGGGCACACCGGGGAGCTGTTTTTT

d_gene: TRBD1
j_gene: TRBJ1-4
abundance: many
v_gene: TRBV2
CDR3aa: CASRPPGTGSTGLFF
CDR3nt: TGTGCCAGCAGGCCTCCCGGGACAGGGAGTACTGGGTTGTTTTTT

d_gene: NA
j_gene: TRBJ2-2
abundance: many
v_gene: TRBV2
CDR3aa: CASSPTGTGELFF
CDR3nt: TGTGCCAGCAGTCCGACGGGGACCGGGGAGCTGTTTTTT

d_gene: NA
j_gene: TRBJ2-7
abundance: few
v_gene: TRBV20-1
CDR3aa: CSAQTSYEQYF
CDR3nt: TGCAGTGCCCAGACTAGCTACGAGCAGTACTTC

d_gene: TRBD2
j_gene: TRBJ2-1
abundance: many
v_gene: TRBV2
CDR3aa: CASSAGGRRGDEQFF
CDR3nt: TGTGCCAGCAGTGCGGGAGGGCGGAGGGGAGATGAGCAGTTCTTC

d_gene: TRBD1
j_gene: TRBJ1-4
abundance: many
v_gene: TRBV7-9
CDR3aa: CASSRTGEKLFF
CDR3nt: TGTGCCAGCAGCCGGACAGGGGAAAAACTGTTTTTT

d_gene: TRBD2
j_gene: TRBJ2-2
abundance: few
v_gene: TRBV5-1
CDR3aa: CASSLLAGNTGELFF
CDR3nt: TGCGCCAGCAGCTTGTTAGCGGGAAACACCGGGGAGCTGTTTTTT

d_gene: NA
j_gene: TRBJ2-3
abundance: NA
v_gene: TRBV5-4
CDR3aa: CASSPEGFNTDTQYF
CDR3nt: TGTGCCAGCAGCCCCGAGGGATTCAACACAGATACGCAGTATTTT

d_gene: NA
j_gene: TRBJ1-1
abundance: NA
v_gene: TRBV28
CDR3aa: CASSLYGQNTEAFF
CDR3nt: TGTGCCAGCAGTTTATACGGACAGAACACTGAAGCTTTCTTT

d_gene: NA
j_gene: TRBJ2-6
abundance: many
v_gene: TRBV5-4
CDR3aa: CASSLDWASGANVLTF
CDR3nt: TGTGCCAGCAGCTTGGATTGGGCCTCTGGGGCCAACGTCCTGACTTTC

d_gene: NA
j_gene: TRBJ2-5
abundance: many
v_gene: TRBV12-3/TRBV12-4
CDR3aa: CASSLVSQETQYF
CDR3nt: TGTGCCAGCAGTTTAGTTAGCCAAGAGACCCAGTACTTC

d_gene: NA
j_gene: TRBJ2-5
abundance: many
v_gene: TRBV9
CDR3aa: CASSVAVEETQYF
CDR3nt: TGTGCCAGCAGCGTAGCTGTTGAGGAGACCCAGTACTTC

d_gene: TRBD2
j_gene: TRBJ2-7
abundance: few
v_gene: TRBV11-2
CDR3aa: CASSLGAGALYF
CDR3nt: TGTGCCAGCAGCTTAGGGGCGGGAGCTCTGTACTTC

d_gene: NA
j_gene: TRBJ2-1
abundance: many
v_gene: TRBV6-4
CDR3aa: CASSDKPNNEQFF
CDR3nt: TGTGCCAGCAGTGACAAGCCTAATAATGAGCAGTTCTTC

d_gene: NA
j_gene: TRBJ2-6
abundance: few
v_gene: TRBV12-3/TRBV12-4
CDR3aa: CASSLGVYGANVLTF
CDR3nt: TGTGCCAGCAGTTTAGGGGTGTACGGGGCCAACGTCCTGACTTTC

d_gene: TRBD2
j_gene: TRBJ2-3
abundance: NA
v_gene: TRBV7-9
CDR3aa: CASRKPGLAGGPDTQYF
CDR3nt: TGTGCCAGCCGCAAGCCGGGACTAGCGGGAGGCCCAGATACGCAGTATTTT

d_gene: NA
j_gene: TRBJ2-3
abundance: many
v_gene: TRBV27
CDR3aa: CASSLGRYTDTQYF
CDR3nt: TGTGCCAGCAGTTTGGGCCGTTACACAGATACGCAGTATTTT

d_gene: NA
j_gene: TRBJ1-2
abundance: many
v_gene: TRBV28
CDR3aa: CASSLGGGFYGYTF
CDR3nt: TGTGCCAGCAGTTTAGGTGGGGGCTTCTATGGCTACACCTTC

d_gene: NA
j_gene: TRBJ1-3
abundance: many
v_gene: TRBV6-6
CDR3aa: CASSTGGLSGNTIYF
CDR3nt: TGTGCCAGCAGCACTGGTGGCCTCTCTGGAAACACCATATATTTT

d_gene: TRBD1
j_gene: TRBJ2-7
abundance: many
v_gene: TRBV19
CDR3aa: CASRAPDRGDEQYF
CDR3nt: TGTGCCAGTAGAGCCCCGGACAGGGGTGACGAGCAGTACTTC

d_gene: NA
j_gene: TRBJ2-1
abundance: many
v_gene: TRBV28
CDR3aa: CASSLSGSRNNEQFF
CDR3nt: TGTGCCAGCAGTTTATCCGGGAGTCGCAACAATGAGCAGTTCTTC

d_gene: TRBD2
j_gene: TRBJ2-5
abundance: NA
v_gene: TRBV9
CDR3aa: CASSASGEETQYF
CDR3nt: TGTGCCAGCAGCGCTAGCGGGGAAGAGACCCAGTACTTC

d_gene: TRBD2
j_gene: TRBJ2-3
abundance: many
v_gene: TRBV28
CDR3aa: CAITSRRDYGTDTQYF
CDR3nt: TGTGCCATTACGAGTCGCCGGGACTACGGTACAGATACGCAGTATTTT

d_gene: NA
j_gene: TRBJ1-6
abundance: many
v_gene: TRBV5-1
CDR3aa: CASSSTVDNSPLHF
CDR3nt: TGCGCCAGCAGCTCGACGGTTGATAATTCACCCCTCCACTTT

d_gene: NA
j_gene: TRBJ1-1
abundance: many
v_gene: TRBV28
CDR3aa: CASSPAGRVNTEAFF
CDR3nt: TGTGCCAGCAGTCCTGCGGGAAGGGTGAACACTGAAGCTTTCTTT

d_gene: TRBD1
j_gene: TRBJ1-5
abundance: many
v_gene: TRBV19
CDR3aa: CASSIGRGPQPQHF
CDR3nt: TGTGCCAGTAGTATAGGCAGGGGGCCTCAGCCCCAGCATTTT

d_gene: TRBD1
j_gene: TRBJ2-1
abundance: few
v_gene: TRBV3-1
CDR3aa: CASSLQPSRTGYYNEQFF
CDR3nt: TGTGCCAGCAGCCTCCAGCCGTCCAGGACAGGGTACTACAATGAGCAGTTCTTC

d_gene: TRBD1
j_gene: TRBJ1-5
abundance: medium-sized
v_gene: TRBV28
CDR3aa: CASGTGGGQPQHF
CDR3nt: TGTGCCAGCGGGACAGGGGGAGGGCAGCCCCAGCATTTT

d_gene: NA
j_gene: TRBJ2-5
abundance: NA
v_gene: TRBV10-3
CDR3aa: CATSLDGYQETQYF
CDR3nt: TGTGCCACCAGCTTAGACGGGTACCAAGAGACCCAGTACTTC

d_gene: NA
j_gene: TRBJ2-2
abundance: many
v_gene: TRBV7-3
CDR3aa: CASSLNHGGGELFF
CDR3nt: TGTGCCAGCAGCTTAAATCATGGGGGCGGGGAGCTGTTTTTT